Reported below is one T cell receptor (beta chain). Its antigen is unknown. For TCR, cDNA came from 5'RACE template switching, which added a universal primer site and UMIs. MiXCR, applied by TCRdb to the 5' RACE reads, yields one record per CDR3 protein. This sample yields a few hundred thousand distinct CDR3 sequences, of which around 12% are seen a single time; approximately 3.4% belongs to the top ten. This sample was included in a study of T cells after yellow fever vaccination. Overall study findings and caveats: Overall, a small share of clonotypes was seen in both CD4 and CD8 compartments. Most primary-vaccination clones recurred post-booster (more than 95% CD4, over 70% CD8). By day 5 rather than day 15, the secondary response had peaked, though it was weaker.

The origin of this receptor is a man between 18 and 35 years old who received the YFV17D yellow fever vaccine. Material: CD4+ T cells sorted from PBMCs, obtained 15 days after the yellow fever booster vaccination.

CDR3 sequence reads: CASSQPTRRGWTEAFF. Written as DNA, the CDR3 is TGCGCCAGCAGCCAGCCAACCCGCAGGGGATGGACTGAAGCTTTCTTT. The rearrangement uses TRBV4-1 and TRBJ1-1, with D possibly being TRBD1 (6 bases). Germline loops: CDR1 MGHRA, CDR2 YSYEKL. CDR3 length equals 16 residues. Trimming stripped 3 bases from V and 5 bases from J, with 19 bases between.